At least ten counts were recorded for the clone carrying this T cell receptor beta chain. Its specificity is unknown. The entry originates in a study of T cell repertoires in cytomegalovirus infection. The wider study: Epitope selection comprised recently identified HLA-C-restricted CMV epitopes and well-studied HLA-B-restricted CMV epitopes. Through public TCR beta signatures, both CMV infection and matching HLA type were indicated. Study-wide results and caveats: HLA-C-restricted CMV clonotypes gave the most frequent clonotype in two of eight donors. Adding up the frequency of public TCR beta families identified people who carried CMV plus the relevant HLA.

MiXCR, applied by TCRdb to the reads, yields one record per CDR3 protein. The table lists roughly 920,000 distinct CDR3 sequences, roughly 30% of them singletons. V was shortened by 0 bases and J by 3 bases, with 9 bases between the two germline ends. CDR1 is SGHTA and CDR2 is FQGNSA in the germline V gene. The CDR3 covers 15 residues. This chain connects TRBV7-2 to TRBJ1-3; D uncertain. This sequence originates from a human donor in good health (CMV status not recorded). Some clones in this sample may be carry-over from other donors' samples. The sample consisted of cultured CD8+ T cells from PBMCs, taken from culture after CMV antigen stimulation. CDR3 in amino acids: CASSLAERVGNTIYF. Here the CDR3 DNA reads TGTGCCAGCAGCTTAGCGGAACGGGTTGGAAACACCATATATTTT.